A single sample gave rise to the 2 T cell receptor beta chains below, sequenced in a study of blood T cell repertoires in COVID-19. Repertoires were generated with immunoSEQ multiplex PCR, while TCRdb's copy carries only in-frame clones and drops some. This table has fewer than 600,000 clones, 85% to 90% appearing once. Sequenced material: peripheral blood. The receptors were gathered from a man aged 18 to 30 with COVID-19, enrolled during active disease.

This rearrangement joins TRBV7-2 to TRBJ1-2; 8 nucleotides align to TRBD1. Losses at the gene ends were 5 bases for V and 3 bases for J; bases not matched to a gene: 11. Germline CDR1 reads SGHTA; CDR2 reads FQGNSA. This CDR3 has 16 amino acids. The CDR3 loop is CASSAGQGTGHYGYTF. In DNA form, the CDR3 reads TGTGCCAGCAGCGCCGGCCAAGGGACAGGTCACTATGGCTACACCTTC.

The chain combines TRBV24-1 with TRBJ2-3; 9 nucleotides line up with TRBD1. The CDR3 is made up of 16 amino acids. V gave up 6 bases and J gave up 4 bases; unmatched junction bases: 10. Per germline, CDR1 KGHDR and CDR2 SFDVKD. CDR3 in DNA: TGTGCCACCAGTTTCACCGGGACAGGGTCCCCAGATACGCAGTATTTT. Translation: CATSFTGTGSPDTQYF.